Each of the 17 T cell receptor beta chains below was sequenced from the same sample in a study of shared clonotypes between healthy human individuals. Libraries were prepared by immunoSEQ multiplex PCR; TCRdb keeps only in-frame clonotypes and omits some of them. The sample yields some 800,000 clones, approximately 92% seen once. It was CD45RO-negative cells, positively selected for CCR7, that made up naive CD8 cells, with terminally differentiated effector memory CD45RA+ cells excluded. The specimen sequenced was naive CD8+ T cells sorted from blood. Source of these receptors: a man aged 25-40 years in good health.

The chain combines TRBV28 with TRBJ2-3, with 9 bases aligning to TRBD1. V shed 3 bases, J shed 3 bases, and the junction held 1 base outside the gene matches. In germline, CDR1 is MDHEN, CDR2 SYDVKM. The CDR3 consists of 14 residues. The CDR3 loop is CASSFGTGTDTQYF. The CDR3 coding sequence is TGTGCCAGCAGTTTCGGGACAGGGACAGATACGCAGTATTTT.

The V gene is TRBV10-3, the J gene TRBJ2-3; D is ambiguous. The CDR3 is 13 residues long. The V gene lost 10 bases and the J gene lost 2 bases, with 13 bases spanning the gap. CDR1 ENHRY and CDR2 SYGVKD come from the germline V gene. CDR3 sequence: CATFGRNTDTQYF. In nucleotides, the CDR3 is TGTGCCACTTTTGGGCGGAACACAGATACGCAGTATTTT.

The chain joins TRBV10-3 to TRBJ2-1; D gene unclear. Per the germline V gene, CDR1 is ENHRY and CDR2 is SYGVKD. The V and J ends lost 4 bases and 5 bases respectively, with 12 bases between them. This CDR3 is 14 amino acids long. CDR3 region: CAISGPDGHNEQFF. As DNA, the CDR3 is TGTGCCATCAGTGGGCCGGACGGCCACAATGAGCAGTTCTTC.

The chain uses TRBV4-1 and TRBJ1-5; perhaps TRBD1 as D (6 bases). Trimming left V 3 bases short and J 7 bases short, with 16 bases between. The CDR3 spans 15 residues. Germline CDR1 is MGHRA and CDR2 is YSYEKL. The chain's CDR3 is CASSHLTGPGQPQHF. CDR3 nucleotides: TGCGCCAGCAGCCACTTAACAGGGCCGGGGCAGCCCCAGCATTTT.

A single count supports this clone. This chain uses TRBV15 with TRBJ2-3; TRBD2 matches 10 bases. The trim removed 7 bases at V and 5 bases at J, leaving 15 bases unmatched. The germline gives CDR1 LNHNV, CDR2 YYDKDF (reference sequence). This CDR3 is built from 17 residues. The CDR3 DNA reads as TGTGCCACCACCCTCCTGGGGCTAGCGGGAGAAAAAGATACGCAGTATTTT. It is translated as CATTLLGLAGEKDTQYF.

The chain recombines TRBV5-1 with TRBJ2-7; 8 bases agree with TRBD2. This CDR3 has 15 amino acids. The germline V gene encodes CDR1 SGHRS and CDR2 YFSETQ. V was pared by 0 bases and J by 3 bases, with 5 bases of the junction left unmatched. This CDR3 is CASSLEVAGYYEQYF. The CDR3 DNA reads TGCGCCAGCAGCTTGGAAGTAGCGGGGTACTACGAGCAGTACTTC.

The chain couples TRBV13 to TRBJ2-7; maybe TRBD1 (6 bases). The germline CDR1 and CDR2 sequences are PRHDT and FYEKMQ (reference sequence). Trimming cost V 5 bases and J 5 bases, with 19 bases left between them. The CDR3 runs to 15 residues. CDR3 residues: CASSSPGQKGNEQYF. For the CDR3, the DNA is TGTGCCAGCAGCAGCCCGGGACAAAAGGGGAACGAGCAGTACTTC. Full variable domain (rest looked up from reference TRBV13 and TRBJ2-7): AAGVIQSPRHLIKEKRETATLKCYPIPRHDTVYWYQQGPGQDPQFLISFYEKMQSDKGSIPDRFSAQQFSDYHSELNMSSLELGDSALYFCASSSPGQKGNEQYFGPGTRLTVT.

The V call is TRBV6-1, the J call TRBJ1-5; no clear D. This CDR3 has 15 residues. V was shortened by 1 base and J by 4 bases, with 11 bases between the two germline ends. In germline, CDR1 is MNHNS, CDR2 SASEGT. For the CDR3, the DNA is TGTGCCAGCAGTGAAGTTAAGGGTCGGAATCAGCCCCAGCATTTT. Its protein is CASSEVKGRNQPQHF.

This clone was observed a single time. The V gene is TRBV10-3, the J gene TRBJ1-2; the D is unclear. Germline V CDR1 and CDR2: ENHRY, SYGVKD. V shed 7 bases and J shed 4 bases, with 13 bases lying between them. The CDR3 is made up of 13 amino acids. CDR3 nucleotides: TGTGCCATCACCGTGTCCTTTTCCTATGGCTACACCTTC. Translated: CAITVSFSYGYTF.

This chain uses TRBV9 with TRBJ2-1, with D hard to call. Looked up from germline, CDR1 is SGDLS and CDR2 is YYNGEE. V lost 0 bases and J 10 bases, leaving 11 bases between the germline ends. CDR3 length equals 13 residues. The CDR3 DNA sequence: TGTGCCAGCAGCGTAGGGTTCCCCGGGGAGCAGTTCTTC. Encoded protein: CASSVGFPGEQFF.

This chain joins TRBV7-9 and TRBJ2-5; D is uncertain. From germline, CDR1 is SEHNR and CDR2 FQNEAQ (reference sequence). V dropped 5 bases and J dropped 2 bases, with 9 bases sitting between them. The CDR3 covers 13 residues. The CDR3 reads CASSPSQQETQYF. The CDR3 nucleotides read TGTGCCAGCAGCCCCTCACAACAAGAGACCCAGTACTTC.

The chain combines TRBV25-1 with TRBJ1-2; no reliable D call. CDR1 MGHDK and CDR2 SYGVNS come from the germline V gene. V shed 6 bases and J shed 4 bases, with 9 bases lying between them. The CDR3 is 12 amino acids. The CDR3: CASRTHSYGYTF. The CDR3 nucleotides read TGTGCCAGCAGGACACACAGCTATGGCTACACCTTC.

The chain links TRBV7-9 to TRBJ2-5; 11 bases agree with TRBD2. The germline CDR1 and CDR2 sequences are SEHNR and FQNEAQ (reference sequence). This CDR3 is 19 amino acids long. J gave up 1 base and V 4 bases, and 14 bases lay outside the gene matches. The CDR3 spells CASSSPGTSGQTIQETQYF. The CDR3 DNA reads TGTGCCAGCAGCTCCCCCGGGACTAGCGGCCAAACCATCCAAGAGACCCAGTACTTC.

The chain links TRBV28 to TRBJ2-7; 12 nucleotides line up with TRBD1. Germline V CDR1 and CDR2: MDHEN, SYDVKM. This CDR3 contains 17 residues. The junction had 12 bases not matched to a gene; V was cut back by 6 bases and J by 3 bases. The CDR3 sequence is CASSQVGQGAMNYEQYF. In DNA, the CDR3 is TGTGCCAGCAGCCAAGTGGGACAGGGGGCCATGAACTACGAGCAGTACTTC.

The chain combines TRBV4-3 with TRBJ1-5; the match to TRBD1 covers 7 bases. The ends lost 4 bases at V and 1 base at J; junction bases unmatched: 4. This CDR3 is built from 15 residues. The germline CDR1 and CDR2 sequences are LGHNA and YSLEER. CDR3 DNA sequence: TGCGCCAGCAGCCCGGACAGGTACAGCAATCAGCCCCAGCATTTT. Its protein is CASSPDRYSNQPQHF.

This chain uses TRBV4-1 with TRBJ2-7, with 8 positions matching TRBD1. The CDR3 consists of 16 residues. The V gene end was trimmed by 0 bases and the J gene end by 4 bases; junction bases not matched to a gene: 8. CDR1 is MGHRA and CDR2 is YSYEKL in the germline V gene. The CDR3 nucleotides read TGCGCCAGCAGCCAAGATTGGGGGACAGGCTATTACGAGCAGTACTTC. Translation: CASSQDWGTGYYEQYF.

The genes are TRBV7-9 and TRBJ2-1, with 14 bases fitting TRBD2. The germline V gene has CDR1 SEHNR and CDR2 FQNEAQ (reference sequence). Trimming took 2 bases from V and 10 from J; bases not matched to a gene: 10. CDR3 size: 17 residues. The CDR3 spells CASSLSRGGLAGVEQFF. In DNA form, the CDR3 reads TGTGCCAGCAGCTTAAGTCGGGGGGGACTAGCGGGAGTCGAGCAGTTCTTC.